This T cell receptor (beta chain) was obtained from a study of T cells in Graves' hyperthyroidism and ophthalmopathy. Amplification targeted TCR beta CDR3 regions from RNA transcripts. HTBI primers drove first-round RT-PCR of the TCR CDR3. TCRdb reprocessed the multiplex PCR reads via MiXCR and lists one record per CDR3 protein. The table has some 510,000 distinct CDR3 sequences, roughly 20% seen once; the top ten hold 26%. Not enrolled were patients with uncontrolled infection, other autoimmune disease, pregnancy or lactation. This sample holds PBMCs from about 9.3 ml fresh peripheral blood. The CDR3 is 12 amino acids. The germline gives CDR1 LNHNV, CDR2 YYDKDF (reference sequence). V lost 1 base to trimming and J lost 8 bases, with 8 bases between them. Whole-study results and caveats: Among thyroid clonotypes expanded above 0.001, most also appeared in blood.

To note about this clonotype: No antigen is known for it.

The clonotype comes from a man between 18 and 35 years old with Graves' hyperthyroidism. The chain uses TRBV15 and TRBJ1-1, with a tentative D call TRBD1 (6 bases). The source material was blood. CDR3 protein: CATSRVGGEAFF. In DNA form, the CDR3 reads TGTGCCACCAGCAGAGTAGGGGGAGAAGCTTTCTTT.